Shown below are 29 T cell receptor beta chains from a single sample sequenced in a study of blood T cell repertoires in COVID-19. This table comes from immunoSEQ multiplex PCR, and its TCRdb copy is limited to in-frame clones, with some not included. Among around 450,000 clones, 90% were seen once, and the ten largest hold under 0.7%. The sample comprised PBMCs or T cells enriched from blood (not recorded which). Receptor source: a man younger than 35 who had recovered from COVID-19.

The chain has TRBV6-1 and TRBJ1-4, with no clear D. The CDR3 consists of 14 residues. V was clipped by 1 base and J by 6 bases, with 9 bases between them. Germline lookup yields CDR1 MNHNS and CDR2 SASEGT. This CDR3 reads CASSEVQADEKLFF. The CDR3 DNA reads TGTGCCAGCAGTGAAGTCCAGGCCGATGAAAAACTGTTTTTT.

J is TRBJ2-1 and V is TRBV5-1, with 10 bases that match TRBD2. Germline trimming cut 0 bases from V and 12 bases from J; bases unmatched to any gene: 3. Germline lookup yields CDR1 SGHRS and CDR2 YFSETQ. This CDR3 spans 13 amino acids. The CDR3 spells CASSLGLAGGQFF. CDR3 nucleotides: TGCGCCAGCAGCTTGGGGTTAGCGGGAGGGCAGTTCTTC. Supplemented by reference TRBV5-1 and TRBJ2-1, the full variable domain reads KAGVTQTPRYLIKTRGQQVTLSCSPISGHRSVSWYQQTPGQGLQFLFEYFSETQRNKGNFPGRFSGRQFSNSRSEMNVSTLELGDSALYLCASSLGLAGGQFFGPGTRLTVL.

The chain is built from TRBV20-1 and TRBJ2-1; possible D gene TRBD2, 5 bases. Germline lookup yields CDR1 DFQATT and CDR2 SNEGSKA (reference sequence). The CDR3 length is 14 residues. Trimming pared 3 bases from V and 1 base from J, leaving 10 bases between. CDR3 nucleotides: TGCAGTGCTAGTTCCGGGAATTCCTACAATGAGCAGTTCTTC. Its translation: CSASSGNSYNEQFF.

This clone has only a few counts. The CDR3 region is CASSSRQGSGNTIYF. As DNA, the CDR3 is TGTGCCAGCAGCTCGAGACAGGGGTCTGGAAACACCATATATTTT. The chain employs TRBV11-2 and TRBJ1-3; 8 bases line up with TRBD1. The J segment lost 1 base and the V segment lost 4 bases, leaving 3 bases of the junction unmatched. The germline CDR1 and CDR2 sequences are SGHAT and FQNNGV. The CDR3 runs to 15 residues.

The sample holds one count of this clone. This chain joins TRBV2 and TRBJ1-5, with a weak D call TRBD1 (5 bases). CDR1 is SNHLY, CDR2 FYNNEI, per germline. Trimming took 7 bases from V and 3 from J, leaving 7 bases between them. The CDR3 spans 12 residues. The CDR3 is CASKGDNQPQHF. CDR3 DNA sequence: TGTGCCAGCAAAGGGGACAATCAGCCCCAGCATTTT.

V usage is TRBV4-1 and J usage is TRBJ1-2; D gene unclear. V dropped 0 bases and J dropped 4 bases, with 9 bases sitting between them. The CDR3 runs 14 residues. Germline lookup yields CDR1 MGHRA and CDR2 YSYEKL. In nucleotides, the CDR3 is TGCGCCAGCAGCCAAGACCTGCGAAGCTATGGCTACACCTTC. This sequence encodes CASSQDLRSYGYTF.

The rearrangement uses TRBV7-9 and TRBJ2-2, with TRBD1 matching 7 bases. Germline lookup yields CDR1 SEHNR and CDR2 FQNEAQ (reference sequence). This CDR3 spans 16 amino acids. J lost 1 base, V lost 5 bases, and 7 bases had no gene match. The DNA of the CDR3 is TGTGCCAGCAGCACTATACAGGGGAAGAACACCGGGGAGCTGTTTTTT. The encoded protein is CASSTIQGKNTGELFF. The complete variable domain, with remaining parts taken from reference TRBV7-9 and TRBJ2-2, reads DTGVSQNPRHKITKRGQNVTFRCDPISEHNRLYWYRQTLGQGPEFLTYFQNEAQLEKSRLLSDRFSAERPKGSFSTLEIQRTEQGDSAMYLCASSTIQGKNTGELFFGEGSRLTVL.

The chain couples TRBV28 to TRBJ1-1, with D uncertain. The germline CDR1 and CDR2 sequences are MDHEN and SYDVKM. The CDR3 runs to 15 residues. The V end lost 5 bases, the J end lost 3 bases, and 16 bases lay between the germline ends. CDR3 DNA: TGTGCCAGCAGTCCATGGGAGGGCGTCGACACTGAAGCTTTCTTT. Protein product: CASSPWEGVDTEAFF.

This chain uses TRBV28 with TRBJ1-5; TRBD1 might be the D (6 bases). Looked up from germline, CDR1 is MDHEN and CDR2 is SYDVKM. The CDR3 runs to 19 residues. V lost 6 bases and J 5 bases, leaving 29 bases between the germline ends. The CDR3 region is CASRMTGTRRGYLHQPQHF. The CDR3 DNA follows: TGTGCCAGCAGGATGACAGGCACGAGACGAGGTTACTTGCATCAGCCCCAGCATTTT.

This clone came up a few times. The chain uses TRBV7-9 and TRBJ1-2; D unresolved. Germline V CDR1 and CDR2: SEHNR, FQNEAQ (reference sequence). The length of the CDR3 is 13 residues. Trimming pared 4 bases from V and 1 base from J, leaving 7 bases between. CDR3 loop: CASSSPSNYGYTF. The CDR3 nucleotides read TGTGCCAGCAGCTCCCCCAGTAACTATGGCTACACCTTC.

The gene calls are TRBV15 and TRBJ1-5, with TRBD1 identical over 11 bases. This CDR3 contains 16 residues. The germline CDR1 and CDR2 sequences are LNHNV and YYDKDF (reference sequence). The trim removed 4 bases at V and 4 bases at J, leaving 6 bases unmatched. As DNA, the CDR3 is TGTGCCACCAGCAATGGGGGACAGGGGGGTAATCAGCCCCAGCATTTT. Amino acid sequence: CATSNGGQGGNQPQHF. Full variable domain (outside the CDR3, taken from reference TRBV15 and TRBJ1-5): DAMVIQNPRYQVTQFGKPVTLSCSQTLNHNVMYWYQQKSSQAPKLLFHYYDKDFNNEADTPDNFQSRRPNTSFCFLDIRSPGLGDTAMYLCATSNGGQGGNQPQHFGDGTRLSIL.

The V call is TRBV4-2, the J call TRBJ2-7; a possible D gene is TRBD2 (6 bases). This CDR3 comprises 14 residues. CDR1 and CDR2 from the germline V gene are LGHNA and YNFKEQ. V lost 4 bases, J lost 4 bases, and 14 bases lay in between. The CDR3 here is CASSLAAGRYEQYF. CDR3 coding DNA: TGTGCCAGCAGCCTTGCGGCGGGAAGGTACGAGCAGTACTTC.

A few counts support this clone. The chain joins TRBV6-5 to TRBJ2-3; 9 nucleotides agree with TRBD2. J lost 5 bases, V lost 0 bases, and 6 bases had no gene match. Germline CDR1 MNHEY, CDR2 SVGAGI. The CDR3 totals 16 residues. CDR3 in DNA: TGTGCCAGCAGTTACTCTAGCGGGAGCAGGGGAGATACGCAGTATTTT. It codes for CASSYSSGSRGDTQYF.

This chain uses TRBV4-1 with TRBJ2-7; maybe TRBD1 (5 bases). Germline values: CDR1 MGHRA, CDR2 YSYEKL. V lost 1 base, J lost 6 bases, and 10 bases lay in between. CDR3 size: 13 residues. The chain's CDR3 is CASSQVSRGEQYF. The DNA for the CDR3 is TGCGCCAGCAGCCAAGTCTCTAGGGGCGAGCAGTACTTC.

The genes are TRBV5-8 and TRBJ2-7, with 8 bases aligning to TRBD1. The V gene's germline CDR1 is SGHTS and CDR2 YDEGEE. The J segment lost 1 base and the V segment lost 2 bases, leaving 8 bases of the junction unmatched. This CDR3 is 16 amino acids long. The CDR3 DNA sequence: TGTGCCAGCAGCTTTGGACAGGGATTAGGTTCCTACGAGCAGTACTTC. It codes for CASSFGQGLGSYEQYF.

The rearrangement uses TRBV16 and TRBJ1-1; TRBD1 matches at 8 bases. Trimming at V came to 7 bases and at J to 4 bases, leaving 11 bases not matched to a gene. This CDR3 region has 15 residues. Germline V gene data show CDR1 as KGHSY and CDR2 as FQNENV. The DNA of the CDR3 is TGTGCCAGCACCCTAAGCAGGGGGCGAGGCACTGAAGCTTTCTTT. Translated: CASTLSRGRGTEAFF.

The chain links TRBV27 to TRBJ2-7, with 10 bases fitting TRBD1. V trimming: 1 base; J trimming: 5 bases; junction bases outside the gene matches: 14. Germline V CDR1 and CDR2: MNHEY, SMNVEV (reference sequence). CDR3 length: 18 residues. Here the CDR3 DNA reads TGTGCCAGCAGTTTATGGGGTTCAGGGACAGGGGAACCCAACGAGCAGTACTTC. Translation gives CASSLWGSGTGEPNEQYF.

This clone has a single count. The rearrangement links TRBV19 to TRBJ1-1; tentatively, D is TRBD1 (6 bases). Looked up from germline, CDR1 is LNHDA and CDR2 is SQIVND (reference sequence). This CDR3 contains 16 residues. V lost 1 base and J lost 4, with 16 bases in between. CDR3 residues: CASSIGTGTAVTEAFF. Written as DNA, the CDR3 is TGTGCCAGTAGTATAGGTACAGGGACGGCCGTCACTGAAGCTTTCTTT.

This chain uses TRBV2 with TRBJ1-2; D is undetermined. Between the trimmed V and J ends, which lost 2 bases and 3 bases, there was a span of 7 bases. The CDR3 has 13 residues. Germline loops: CDR1 SNHLY, CDR2 FYNNEI. The CDR3 loop is CASSELRYYGYTF. Written as DNA, the CDR3 is TGTGCCAGCAGTGAACTCAGATACTATGGCTACACCTTC.

The chain joins TRBV28 to TRBJ2-2; maybe TRBD1 (6 bases). The germline V gene encodes CDR1 MDHEN and CDR2 SYDVKM. The ends were cut back, 2 bases at V and 6 bases at J, with 13 bases in the middle. CDR3 size: 15 residues. CDR3 sequence (DNA): TGTGCCAGCAGTTTAGCGGCAGGGGCATCCGGGGAGCTGTTTTTT. This gives the protein CASSLAAGASGELFF.

This sequence joins TRBV19 and TRBJ1-5, with TRBD1 matching over 7 bases. The CDR3 spans 16 residues. Germline values: CDR1 LNHDA, CDR2 SQIVND (reference sequence). Trimming cost V 9 bases and J 4 bases; bases outside gene matches: 15. The CDR3 reads CARKITTGARNQPQHF. In DNA form, the CDR3 reads TGTGCCAGAAAAATTACCACAGGGGCGAGGAATCAGCCCCAGCATTTT. The entire variable domain, with the rest obtained from reference TRBV19 and TRBJ1-5, is as follows: DGGITQSPKYLFRKEGQNVTLSCEQNLNHDAMYWYRQDPGQGLRLIYYSQIVNDFQKGDIAEGYSVSREKKESFPLTVTSAQKNPTAFYLCARKITTGARNQPQHFGDGTRLSIL.

The genes are TRBV2 and TRBJ1-4; 8 bases fit TRBD1. The germline CDR1 and CDR2 sequences are SNHLY and FYNNEI. V shed 7 bases, J shed 7 bases, and the junction held 8 bases outside the gene matches. The CDR3 has 14 residues. The CDR3 is CASTLGQGREKLFF. The CDR3 region has the DNA TGTGCCAGCACTCTAGGACAGGGCCGTGAAAAACTGTTTTTT.

The chain recombines TRBV15 with TRBJ1-1, with no clear D. Per the germline V gene, CDR1 is LNHNV and CDR2 is YYDKDF (reference sequence). CDR3 length: 15 residues. Trimming took off 4 bases at V and 0 bases at J, with 12 bases between the two ends. The CDR3: CATSILLGLNTEAFF. In nucleotides, the CDR3 is TGTGCCACCAGCATCCTCCTGGGCCTGAACACTGAAGCTTTCTTT. The whole variable domain, filled in from reference TRBV15 and TRBJ1-1, reads DAMVIQNPRYQVTQFGKPVTLSCSQTLNHNVMYWYQQKSSQAPKLLFHYYDKDFNNEADTPDNFQSRRPNTSFCFLDIRSPGLGDTAMYLCATSILLGLNTEAFFGQGTRLTVV.

This rearrangement joins TRBV2 to TRBJ1-2; no firm D call. V lost 3 bases, J lost 4 bases, and 6 bases lay in between. The V gene's germline CDR1 is SNHLY and CDR2 FYNNEI. The CDR3 runs 12 residues. The chain's CDR3 is CASSDSSYGYTF. CDR3 nucleotides: TGTGCCAGCAGTGACTCCAGCTATGGCTACACCTTC.

V gene TRBV15 combines with J gene TRBJ1-1; tentatively, D is TRBD1 (6 bases). The CDR3 contains 14 residues. CDR1 and CDR2 from the germline V gene are LNHNV and YYDKDF (reference sequence). V was pared by 3 bases and J by 5 bases, with 13 bases between. The CDR3 reads CATSSMGRGTEAFF. The DNA for the CDR3 is TGTGCCACCAGCAGTATGGGCAGGGGTACTGAAGCTTTCTTT.

The chain recombines TRBV18 with TRBJ1-4; D might be TRBD1 (6 bases). In germline, CDR1 is KGHSH, CDR2 LQKENI. CDR3 length: 16 residues. V dropped 5 bases and J dropped 5 bases, with 18 bases sitting between them. DNA of the CDR3: TGTGCCAGCTCAAGGACGGAGGGGGGGTTGAATGAAAAACTGTTTTTT. Translating gives CASSRTEGGLNEKLFF. Together with reference TRBV18 and TRBJ1-4, the CDR3 gives the full variable domain: NAGVMQNPRHLVRRRGQEARLRCSPMKGHSHVYWYRQLPEEGLKFMVYLQKENIIDESGMPKERFSAEFPKEGPSILRIQQVVRGDSAAYFCASSRTEGGLNEKLFFGSGTQLSVL.

The table lists this clone with a few counts. At the DNA level, this CDR3 is encoded by other sequences in the same sample as well. V and J are TRBV29-1 and TRBJ2-1; 11 bases are shared with TRBD1. Trimming removed 7 bases from V and 4 bases from J; junction bases left unmatched: 9. The CDR3 loop spans 15 amino acids. Germline V gene sequence: CDR1 SQVTM, CDR2 ANQGSEA. Here the CDR3 reads CSAERRDRGYNEQFF. The CDR3 nucleotides read TGCAGCGCCGAACGACGGGACAGGGGGTACAATGAGCAGTTCTTC.

The CDR3 nucleotides are TGTGCCAGCAGCTTGGGGGGCCTTCAGGGGAAATATGGCTACACCTTC. Residues: CASSLGGLQGKYGYTF. This sequence joins TRBV5-4 and TRBJ1-2, with TRBD1 as a possible D gene (6 bases). The CDR3 spans 16 residues. The V end lost 0 bases, the J end lost 5 bases, and 17 bases lay between the germline ends. CDR1 and CDR2 from the germline V gene are SGHNT and YYREEE (reference sequence).

V gene TRBV29-1 combines with J gene TRBJ1-5; D is perhaps TRBD1 (6 bases). Germline V gives CDR1 SQVTM, CDR2 ANQGSEA. This CDR3 has 14 residues. V was shortened by 4 bases and J by 5 bases, with 15 bases between the two germline ends. The CDR3 reads CSVVVGQLDQPQHF. DNA for the CDR3: TGCAGCGTTGTGGTCGGACAGTTAGATCAGCCCCAGCATTTT.